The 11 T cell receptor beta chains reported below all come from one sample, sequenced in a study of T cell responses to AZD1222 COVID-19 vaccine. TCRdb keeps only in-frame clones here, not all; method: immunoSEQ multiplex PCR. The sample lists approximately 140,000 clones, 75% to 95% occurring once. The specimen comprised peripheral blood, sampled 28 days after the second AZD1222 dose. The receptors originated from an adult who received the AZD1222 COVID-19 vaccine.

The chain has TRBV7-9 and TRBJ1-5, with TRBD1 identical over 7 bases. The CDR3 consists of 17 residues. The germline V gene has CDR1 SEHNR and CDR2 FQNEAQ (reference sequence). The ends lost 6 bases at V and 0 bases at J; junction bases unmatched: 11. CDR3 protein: CASSLTGNGGSNQPQHF. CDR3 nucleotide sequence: TGTGCCAGCAGTTTGACAGGGAATGGAGGTAGCAATCAGCCCCAGCATTTT.

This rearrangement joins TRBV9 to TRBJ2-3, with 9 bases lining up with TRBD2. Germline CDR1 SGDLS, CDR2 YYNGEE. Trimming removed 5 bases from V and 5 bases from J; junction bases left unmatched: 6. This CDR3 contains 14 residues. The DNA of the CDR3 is TGTGCCAGCAGTTCGGGACTAGCCTTAGATACGCAGTATTTT. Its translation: CASSSGLALDTQYF.

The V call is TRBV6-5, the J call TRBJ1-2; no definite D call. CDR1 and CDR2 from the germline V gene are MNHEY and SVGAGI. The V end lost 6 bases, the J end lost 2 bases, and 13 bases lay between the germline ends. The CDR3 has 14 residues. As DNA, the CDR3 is TGTGCCAGCAGCCGGCTTGTCGGCAACTATGGCTACACCTTC. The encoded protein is CASSRLVGNYGYTF.

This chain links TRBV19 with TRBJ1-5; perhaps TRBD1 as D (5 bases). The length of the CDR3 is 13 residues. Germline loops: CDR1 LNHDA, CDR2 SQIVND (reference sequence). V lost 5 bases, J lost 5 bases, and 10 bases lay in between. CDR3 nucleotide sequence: TGTGCCAGTAGTCTGGGGGGGTATCAGCCCCAGCATTTT. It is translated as CASSLGGYQPQHF.

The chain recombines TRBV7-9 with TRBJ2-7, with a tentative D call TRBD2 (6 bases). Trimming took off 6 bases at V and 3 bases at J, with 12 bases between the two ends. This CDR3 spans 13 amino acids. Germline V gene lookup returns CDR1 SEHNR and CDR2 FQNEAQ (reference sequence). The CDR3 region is CASSSSGRYEQYF. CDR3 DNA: TGTGCCAGCAGTTCCAGCGGGCGCTACGAGCAGTACTTC.

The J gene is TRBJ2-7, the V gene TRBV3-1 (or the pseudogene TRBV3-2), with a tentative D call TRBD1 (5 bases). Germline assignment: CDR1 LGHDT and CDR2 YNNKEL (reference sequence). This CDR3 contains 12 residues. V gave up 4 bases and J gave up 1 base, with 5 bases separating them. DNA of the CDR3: TGTGCCAGCAGCCCAGGGTCCTACGAGCAGTACTTC. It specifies CASSPGSYEQYF.

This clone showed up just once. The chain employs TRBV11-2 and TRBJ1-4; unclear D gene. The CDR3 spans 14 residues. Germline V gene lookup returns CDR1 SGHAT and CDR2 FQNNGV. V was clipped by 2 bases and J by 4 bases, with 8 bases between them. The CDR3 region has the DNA TGTGCCAGCAGCTTAATCGGGCTTAATGAAAAACTGTTTTTT. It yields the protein CASSLIGLNEKLFF.

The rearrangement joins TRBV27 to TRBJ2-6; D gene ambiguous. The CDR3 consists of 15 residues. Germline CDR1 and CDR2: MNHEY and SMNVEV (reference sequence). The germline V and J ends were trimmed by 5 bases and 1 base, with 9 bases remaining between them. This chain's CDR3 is CASSQWLSGANVLTF. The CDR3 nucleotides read TGTGCCAGCAGTCAATGGCTGTCTGGGGCCAACGTCCTGACTTTC.

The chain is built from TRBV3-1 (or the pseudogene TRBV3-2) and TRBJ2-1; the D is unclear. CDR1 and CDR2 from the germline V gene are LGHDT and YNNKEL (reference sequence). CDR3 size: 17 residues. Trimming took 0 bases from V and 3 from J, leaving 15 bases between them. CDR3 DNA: TGTGCCAGCAGCCAAGATCTCGCGGCCGTGGGCTACAATGAGCAGTTCTTC. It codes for CASSQDLAAVGYNEQFF.

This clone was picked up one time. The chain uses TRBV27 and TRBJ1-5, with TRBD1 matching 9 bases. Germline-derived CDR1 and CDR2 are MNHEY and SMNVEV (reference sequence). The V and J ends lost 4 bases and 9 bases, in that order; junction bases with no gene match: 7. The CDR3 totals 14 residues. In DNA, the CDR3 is TGTGCCAGCAGTTCGGGACAGGGTGATTGGCCCCAGCATTTT. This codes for CASSSGQGDWPQHF.

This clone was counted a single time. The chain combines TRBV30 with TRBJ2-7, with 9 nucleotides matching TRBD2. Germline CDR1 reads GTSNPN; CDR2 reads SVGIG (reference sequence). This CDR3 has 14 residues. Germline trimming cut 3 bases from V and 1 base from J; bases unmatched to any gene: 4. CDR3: CAWRERGDSYEQYF. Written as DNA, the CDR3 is TGTGCCTGGAGGGAGCGGGGGGATTCCTACGAGCAGTACTTC.